This record concerns one T cell receptor (beta chain) sequence. There is no known antigen for this receptor. Per-nucleotide qualities are absent, and no much larger clonotype sits a single base away. Participants in the prospective study were aged about 18 to 100 years, lived in approximately 26 United States geographic areas, and enrolled through a virtual design. In the prospective study, participants were assigned to cohorts based on the clinical history participants reported in a screening survey and a study questionnaire. Recovered participants in ImmuneRACE Cohort 3 were defined as having two consecutive negative NP/OP PCR tests, clearance from a healthcare professional, or resolution of symptoms. In the prospective study, mobile phlebotomists collected whole blood, serum and a nasopharyngeal or oropharyngeal swab from each participant. Additional blood draws and questionnaires over an approximately two-month period could optionally be provided by prospective study participants. Before DNA extraction, blood samples from the prospective study were shipped at room temperature or frozen.

This entry comes from a study of blood T cell repertoires in COVID-19 (dated by TCRdb to between 2020 and 2021). Regarding the study in general: The collaborator samples originated in the United States, Italy and Spain and spanned the acute and convalescent phases of COVID-19. The prospective study material was composed of cDNA or gDNA derived from T cells, B-cell-depleted T cells, or PBMCs. Where available, HLA class I and class II types were obtained from metadata supplied by the sample provider rather than from assay-based typing. The samples were drawn from two sources: the first 160 participants of the ongoing ImmuneRACE study, and 1,200 or so subjects contributed by 6 global collaborators. Subjects who had been exposed to COVID-19, were actively infected with it, or had recovered from it provided the deeply sampled blood TCRbeta repertoires that made up the dataset. A de-identified subject ID, COVID-19 status, age in years and sex were almost always included in the sample metadata. A freely available public database, intended as a resource for researchers studying the immune response to SARS-CoV-2, is where the repertoires were released.

The immunoSEQ Assay, a bias-controlled multiplex PCR, was used to amplify TCRbeta CDR3 regions from genomic DNA. The source study handled its data this way. Nucleated cell counts per sample were estimated from amplification of reference gene primers within the assay. To quantify the absolute abundance of each unique TCRbeta CDR3 rearrangement, sequence reads were collapsed and filtered. Productive Simpson clonality was computed per sample as the square root of Simpson's diversity index over productive rearrangements. This immuneACCESS table, as held by TCRdb, lists in-frame sequences with V and J called but not all clones. Of the missing ones, under half trace to an unresolved V gene in checked studies; the others have no known cause. From that table come the V and J calls and clone size; the DNA was used to work out D and trimming. The sample has approximately 300,000 clones on record, roughly 90% of them singletons. The ten top clones hold about 5.2% of the sample.

Overall study results and their limits: The quantity of clinical and demographic metadata differed by source and by participant and was supplied without curation.

The receptor was isolated from a man in his 60s who had recovered from COVID-19. Sequenced material: PBMCs or T cells enriched from blood (not recorded which).

The CDR3: CATSRASTNEKLFF. The DNA sequence is TGTGCCACCTCGAGGGCATCAACTAATGAAAAACTGTTTTTT. The rearrangement joined TRBV6-5 to TRBJ1-4, with the D gene not confidently named. The CDR3 contains 14 residues, cysteine and phenylalanine counted. The sequence is cut down to CDR3 DNA, 42 bases in frame from base 1. V was cut back by 10 bases and J by 0 bases, leaving a gap of 12 bases between them. As encoded in the germline V gene, CDR1 is MNHEY while CDR2 is SVGAGI.